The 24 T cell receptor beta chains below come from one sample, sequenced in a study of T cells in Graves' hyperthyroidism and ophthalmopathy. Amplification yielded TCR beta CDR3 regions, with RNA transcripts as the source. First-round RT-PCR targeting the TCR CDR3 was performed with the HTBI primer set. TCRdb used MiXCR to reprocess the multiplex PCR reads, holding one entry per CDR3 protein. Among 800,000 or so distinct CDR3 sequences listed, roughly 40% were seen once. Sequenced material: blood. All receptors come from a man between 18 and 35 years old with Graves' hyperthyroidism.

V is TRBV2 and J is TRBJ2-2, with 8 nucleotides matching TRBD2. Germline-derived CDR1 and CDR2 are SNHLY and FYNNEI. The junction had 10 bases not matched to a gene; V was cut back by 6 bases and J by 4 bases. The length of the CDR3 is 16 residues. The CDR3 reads CASSGAGGRSTGELFF. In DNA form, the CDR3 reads TGTGCCAGCAGCGGTGCGGGGGGCAGAAGCACCGGGGAGCTGTTTTTT.

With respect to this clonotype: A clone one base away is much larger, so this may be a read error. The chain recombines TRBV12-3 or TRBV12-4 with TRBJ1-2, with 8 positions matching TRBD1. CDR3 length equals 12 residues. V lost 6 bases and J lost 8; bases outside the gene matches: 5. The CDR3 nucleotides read TGTGCCAGCAGAGGGACAGGAGGAGGCTACACCTTC. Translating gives CASRGTGGGYTF.

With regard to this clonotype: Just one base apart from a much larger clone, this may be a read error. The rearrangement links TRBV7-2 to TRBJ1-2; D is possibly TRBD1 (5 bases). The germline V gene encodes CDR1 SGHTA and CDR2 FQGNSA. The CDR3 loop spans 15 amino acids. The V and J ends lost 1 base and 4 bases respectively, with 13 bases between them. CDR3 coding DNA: TGTGCCAGCAGCTTAGGGGTCGGGGACTCCTATGGCTACACCTTC. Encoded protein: CASSLGVGDSYGYTF.

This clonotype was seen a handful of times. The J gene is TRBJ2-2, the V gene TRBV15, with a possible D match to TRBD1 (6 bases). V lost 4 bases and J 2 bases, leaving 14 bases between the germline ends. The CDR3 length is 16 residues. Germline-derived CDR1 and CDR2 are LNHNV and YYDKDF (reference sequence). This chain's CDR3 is CATSKVTGANTGELFF. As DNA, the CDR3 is TGTGCCACCAGCAAAGTGACAGGTGCTAACACCGGGGAGCTGTTTTTT.

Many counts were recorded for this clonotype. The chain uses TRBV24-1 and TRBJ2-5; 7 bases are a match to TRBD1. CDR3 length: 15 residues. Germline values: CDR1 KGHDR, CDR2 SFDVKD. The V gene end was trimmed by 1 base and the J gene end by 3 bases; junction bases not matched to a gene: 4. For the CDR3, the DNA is TGTGCCACCAGTGATTTTTTACAGGGGAAAGAGACCCAGTACTTC. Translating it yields CATSDFLQGKETQYF.

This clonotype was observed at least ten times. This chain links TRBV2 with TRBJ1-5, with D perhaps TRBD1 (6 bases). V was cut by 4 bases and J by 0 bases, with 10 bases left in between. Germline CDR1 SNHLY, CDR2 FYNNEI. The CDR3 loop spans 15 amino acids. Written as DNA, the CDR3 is TGTGCCAGCAGTGTAGGGACATCTAGCAATCAGCCCCAGCATTTT. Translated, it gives CASSVGTSSNQPQHF.

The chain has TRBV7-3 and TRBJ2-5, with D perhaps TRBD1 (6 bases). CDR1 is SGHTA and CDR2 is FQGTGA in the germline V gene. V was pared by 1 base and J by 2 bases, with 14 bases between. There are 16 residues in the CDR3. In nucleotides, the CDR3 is TGTGCCAGCAGCTTAATGGGCAGGGGTAGTCAAGAGACCCAGTACTTC. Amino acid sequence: CASSLMGRGSQETQYF.

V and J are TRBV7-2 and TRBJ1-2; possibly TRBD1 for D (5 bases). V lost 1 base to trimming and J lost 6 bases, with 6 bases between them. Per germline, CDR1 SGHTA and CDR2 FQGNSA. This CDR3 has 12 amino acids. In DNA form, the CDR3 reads TGTGCCAGCAGCTTAGAGACAGATGGCTACACCTTC. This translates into CASSLETDGYTF.

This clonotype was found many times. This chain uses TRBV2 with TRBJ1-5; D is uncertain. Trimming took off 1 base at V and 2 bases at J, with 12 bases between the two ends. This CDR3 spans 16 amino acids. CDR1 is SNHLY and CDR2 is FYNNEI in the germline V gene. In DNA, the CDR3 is TGTGCCAGCAGTGAAGTTGCCCTTTCGGGCAATCAGCCCCAGCATTTT. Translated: CASSEVALSGNQPQHF.

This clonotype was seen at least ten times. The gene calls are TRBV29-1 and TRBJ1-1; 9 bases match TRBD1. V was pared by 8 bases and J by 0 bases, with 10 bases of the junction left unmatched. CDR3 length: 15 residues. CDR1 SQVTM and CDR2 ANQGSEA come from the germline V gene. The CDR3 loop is CSHGQGTGMNTEAFF. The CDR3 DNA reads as TGCAGCCACGGACAGGGGACGGGTATGAACACTGAAGCTTTCTTT.

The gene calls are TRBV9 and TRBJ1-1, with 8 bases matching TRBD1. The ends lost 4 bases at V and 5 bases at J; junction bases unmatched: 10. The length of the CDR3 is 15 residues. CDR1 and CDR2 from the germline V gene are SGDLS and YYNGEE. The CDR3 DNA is TGTGCCAGCAGCTTATCGGGACAGGAGTGGACTGAAGCTTTCTTT. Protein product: CASSLSGQEWTEAFF.

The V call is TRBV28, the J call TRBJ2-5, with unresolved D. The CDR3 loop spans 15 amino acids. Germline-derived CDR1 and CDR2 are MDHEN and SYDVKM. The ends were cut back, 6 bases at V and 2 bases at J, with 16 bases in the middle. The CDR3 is CASSLLVVTQETQYF. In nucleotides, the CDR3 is TGTGCCAGCAGCCTTCTAGTAGTGACTCAAGAGACCCAGTACTTC.

CDR3 sequence (DNA): TGTGCCAGCAGTTTTGCAGGAACGAACACTGAAGCTTTCTTT. Protein: CASSFAGTNTEAFF. V gene TRBV12-3 or TRBV12-4 combines with J gene TRBJ1-1; D is ambiguous. The V gene lost 3 bases and the J gene lost 1 base, with 9 bases spanning the gap. The CDR3 has 14 residues.

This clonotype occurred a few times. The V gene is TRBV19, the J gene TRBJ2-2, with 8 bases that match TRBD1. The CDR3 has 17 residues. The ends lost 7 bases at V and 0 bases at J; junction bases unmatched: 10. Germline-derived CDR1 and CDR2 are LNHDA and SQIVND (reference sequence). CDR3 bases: TGTGCCAGTACCCCCCGGACAGGGCGTTCGAACACCGGGGAGCTGTTTTTT. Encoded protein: CASTPRTGRSNTGELFF.

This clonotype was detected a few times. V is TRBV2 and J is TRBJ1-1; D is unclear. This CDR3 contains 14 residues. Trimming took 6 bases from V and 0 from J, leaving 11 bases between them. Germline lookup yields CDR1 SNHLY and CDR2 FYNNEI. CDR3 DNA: TGTGCCAGCAGCCCTCTGAGGTTGAACACTGAAGCTTTCTTT. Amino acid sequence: CASSPLRLNTEAFF.

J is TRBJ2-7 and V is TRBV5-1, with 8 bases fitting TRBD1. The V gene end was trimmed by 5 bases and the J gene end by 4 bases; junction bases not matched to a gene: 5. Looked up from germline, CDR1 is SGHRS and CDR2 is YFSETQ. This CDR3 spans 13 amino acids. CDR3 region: CASRRTGMYEQYF. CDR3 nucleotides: TGCGCCAGCAGACGGACAGGGATGTACGAGCAGTACTTC.

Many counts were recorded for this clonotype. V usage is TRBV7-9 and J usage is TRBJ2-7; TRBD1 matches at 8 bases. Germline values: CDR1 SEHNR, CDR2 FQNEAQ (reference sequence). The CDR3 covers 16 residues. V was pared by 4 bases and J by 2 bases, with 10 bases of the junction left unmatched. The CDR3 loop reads CASSSGPDRATYEQYF. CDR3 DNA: TGTGCCAGCAGCTCTGGACCGGACAGGGCGACCTACGAGCAGTACTTC.

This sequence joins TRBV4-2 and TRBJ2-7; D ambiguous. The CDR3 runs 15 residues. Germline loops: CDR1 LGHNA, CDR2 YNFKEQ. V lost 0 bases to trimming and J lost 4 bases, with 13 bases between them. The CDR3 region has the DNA TGTGCCAGCAGCCAAGATTTCTCTTCCCTTTACGAGCAGTACTTC. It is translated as CASSQDFSSLYEQYF.

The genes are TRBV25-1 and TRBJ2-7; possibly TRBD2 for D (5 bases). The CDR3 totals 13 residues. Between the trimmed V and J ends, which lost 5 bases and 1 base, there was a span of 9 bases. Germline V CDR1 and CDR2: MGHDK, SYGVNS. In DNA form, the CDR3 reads TGTGCCAGCAGTTTGACTATTTCCTACGAGCAGTACTTC. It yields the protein CASSLTISYEQYF.

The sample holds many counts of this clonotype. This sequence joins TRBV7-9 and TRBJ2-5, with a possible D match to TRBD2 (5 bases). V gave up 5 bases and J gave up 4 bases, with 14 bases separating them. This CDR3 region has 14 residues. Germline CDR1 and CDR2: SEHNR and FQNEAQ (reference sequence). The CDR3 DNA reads TGTGCCAGCAGCCGTCTGGAGGCTGGAGAGACCCAGTACTTC. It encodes CASSRLEAGETQYF.

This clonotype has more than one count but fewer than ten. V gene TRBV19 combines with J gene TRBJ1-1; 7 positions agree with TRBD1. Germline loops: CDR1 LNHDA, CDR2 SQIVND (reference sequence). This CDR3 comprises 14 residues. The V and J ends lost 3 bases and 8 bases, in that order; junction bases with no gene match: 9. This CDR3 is CASSIQGVSGEAFF. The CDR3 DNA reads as TGTGCCAGTAGTATTCAGGGGGTCTCAGGGGAAGCTTTCTTT.

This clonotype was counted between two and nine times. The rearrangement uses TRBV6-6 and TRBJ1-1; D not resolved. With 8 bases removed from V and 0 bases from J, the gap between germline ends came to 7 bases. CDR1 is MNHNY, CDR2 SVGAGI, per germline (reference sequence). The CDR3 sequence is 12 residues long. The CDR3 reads CASGELNTEAFF. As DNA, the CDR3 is TGTGCCAGCGGGGAGTTGAACACTGAAGCTTTCTTT.

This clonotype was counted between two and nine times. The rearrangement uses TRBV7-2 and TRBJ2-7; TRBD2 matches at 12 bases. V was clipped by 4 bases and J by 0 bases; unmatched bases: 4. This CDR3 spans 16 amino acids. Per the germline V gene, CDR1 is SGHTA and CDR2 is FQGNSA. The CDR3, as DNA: TGTGCCAGCAGCTCCAGGACTAGCGGGAACTCCTACGAGCAGTACTTC. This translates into CASSSRTSGNSYEQYF.

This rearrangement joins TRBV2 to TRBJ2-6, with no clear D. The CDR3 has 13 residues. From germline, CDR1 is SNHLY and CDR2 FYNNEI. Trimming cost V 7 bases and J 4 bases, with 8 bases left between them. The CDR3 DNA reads TGTGCCAGCACAGCGCAGGGGGCCAACGTCCTGACTTTC. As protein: CASTAQGANVLTF.